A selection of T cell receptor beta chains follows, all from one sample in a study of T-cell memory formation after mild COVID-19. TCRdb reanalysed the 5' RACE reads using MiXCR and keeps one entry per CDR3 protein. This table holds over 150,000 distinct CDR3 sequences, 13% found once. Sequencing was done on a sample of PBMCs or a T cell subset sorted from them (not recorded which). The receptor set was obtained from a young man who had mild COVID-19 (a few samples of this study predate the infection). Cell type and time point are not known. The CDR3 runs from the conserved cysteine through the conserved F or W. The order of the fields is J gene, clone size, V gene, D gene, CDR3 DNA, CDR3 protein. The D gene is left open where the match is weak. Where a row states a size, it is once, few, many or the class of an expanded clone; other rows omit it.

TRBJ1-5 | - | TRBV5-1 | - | TGCGCCAGCAGCCCCCTGGGGGGAAGCAATCAGCCCCAGCATTTT | CASSPLGGSNQPQHF
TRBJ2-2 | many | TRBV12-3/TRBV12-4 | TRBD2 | TGTGCCAGCAGTTTTAAGCGGGGGGAAGACACCGGGGAGCTGTTTTTT | CASSFKRGEDTGELFF
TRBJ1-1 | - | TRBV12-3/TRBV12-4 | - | TGTGCCAGCAGCCGAGCGGGCCCCGAATTTGAAGCTTTCTTT | CASSRAGPEFEAFF
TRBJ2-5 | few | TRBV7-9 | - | TGTGCCAGCAGCTCCAGGGGCCGGGACAACCAAGAGACCCAGTACTTC | CASSSRGRDNQETQYF
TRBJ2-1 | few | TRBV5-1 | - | TGCGCCAGCAGCCGAGGGGGGGCCACGGATAATGAGCAGTTCTTC | CASSRGGATDNEQFF
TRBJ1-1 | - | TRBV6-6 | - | TGTGCCAGCAGTTACGCTGAATTGTCGGCTGAAGCTTTCTTT | CASSYAELSAEAFF
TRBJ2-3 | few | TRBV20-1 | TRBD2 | TGCAGTGCTACCCCGGGGGGGGCCCGCACAGATACGCAGTATTTT | CSATPGGARTDTQYF
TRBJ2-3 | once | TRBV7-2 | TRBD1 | TGTGCCACCGGGATGACAGGGGGAGCAGATACGCAGTATTTT | CATGMTGGADTQYF
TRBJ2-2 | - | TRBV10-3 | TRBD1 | TGTGCCATCACCCCCGGGACAGGTGCCACCGGGGAGCTGTTTTTT | CAITPGTGATGELFF
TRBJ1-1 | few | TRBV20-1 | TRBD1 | TGCAGTGCTAGAGATCACGTCAGGGGGCTAGGAGCTTTCTTT | CSARDHVRGLGAFF
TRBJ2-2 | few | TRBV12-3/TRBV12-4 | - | TGTGCCAGCAGTTCGTACGGGACCGGCACCGGGGAGCTGTTTTTT | CASSSYGTGTGELFF
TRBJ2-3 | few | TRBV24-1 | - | TGTGCCACCAGTGAGGCGGGACCTCTCACAGATACGCAGTATTTT | CATSEAGPLTDTQYF
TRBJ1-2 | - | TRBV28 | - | TGTGCCAGCAGTTTAAGGACTAACTATGGCTACACCTTC | CASSLRTNYGYTF
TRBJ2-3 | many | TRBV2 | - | TGTGCCAGCATCCAGAGCGGCACAGATACGCAGTATTTT | CASIQSGTDTQYF
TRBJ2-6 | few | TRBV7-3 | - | TGTGCCAGCAGCTTAACTTTCTCTGGGGCCAACGTCCTGACTTTC | CASSLTFSGANVLTF
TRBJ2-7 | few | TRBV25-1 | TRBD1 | TGTGCCAGCAGTGTGTCAGGGGGCCACAGAGGGCAGTACTTC | CASSVSGGHRGQYF
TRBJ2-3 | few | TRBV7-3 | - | TGTGCCAGCAGCTTAACGTGGGCTGCGGATACGCAGTATTTT | CASSLTWAADTQYF
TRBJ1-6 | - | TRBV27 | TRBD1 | TGTGCCAGCAGTTTCAGGGGGCGTGGATCACCCCTCCACTTT | CASSFRGRGSPLHF
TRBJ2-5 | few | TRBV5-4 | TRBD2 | TGTGCCAGCAGTCCCAAGCCCGGGGGGTTGTTGGGGGGAGAGACCCAGTACTTC | CASSPKPGGLLGGETQYF
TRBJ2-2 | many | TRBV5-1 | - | TGCGCCAGCAGCTTGGGGCGAGGGGCGAACACCGGGGAGCTGTTTTTT | CASSLGRGANTGELFF
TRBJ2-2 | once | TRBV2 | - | TGTGCCAGCAGTTTGACACAAATTAACACCGGGGAGCTGTTTTTT | CASSLTQINTGELFF
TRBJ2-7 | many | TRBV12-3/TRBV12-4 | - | TGTGCCAGCAGTTGGGAAGGGGGCTACGAGCAGTACTTC | CASSWEGGYEQYF